These 17 T cell receptor beta chains were all obtained from the same sample, sequenced in a study of OX40 agonist ivuxolimab in advanced cancers. Repertoires were generated with immunoSEQ multiplex PCR, while TCRdb's copy carries only in-frame clones and drops some. The sample contains 70,000 or so clones, approximately 91% of which appear only once. The material sequenced was CD4+ or CD8+ T cells sorted from blood, taken in a trial of the OX40 agonist ivuxolimab. The receptors shown here come from an adult with an advanced solid tumor such as melanoma, head and neck, liver or kidney cancer.

The chain is built from TRBV6-1 and TRBJ2-4; D gene uncertain. CDR3 length: 17 amino acids. The V gene lost 1 base and the J gene lost 7 bases, with 20 bases spanning the gap. Per germline, CDR1 MNHNS and CDR2 SASEGT. The CDR3 spells CASSEGWGLDRMNIQYF. CDR3 bases: TGTGCCAGCAGTGAAGGTTGGGGTCTGGACCGGATGAACATTCAGTACTTC.

The rearrangement links TRBV4-2 to TRBJ2-3; TRBD2 agrees at 9 bases. CDR3 length: 17 amino acids. Unmatched junction bases numbered 8, after V lost 3 bases and J lost 1 base. CDR1 is LGHNA and CDR2 is YNFKEQ in the germline V gene. The CDR3 sequence: CASSQGGRAWGTDTQYF. CDR3 coding DNA: TGTGCCAGCAGCCAGGGCGGGAGGGCTTGGGGCACAGATACGCAGTATTTT.

The J gene is TRBJ2-7, the V gene TRBV9; D gene uncertain. Germline CDR1 reads SGDLS; CDR2 reads YYNGEE. V lost 0 bases and J lost 0, with 10 bases in between. This CDR3 has 15 amino acids. CDR3: CASSVGTGSSYEQYF. The DNA for the CDR3 is TGTGCCAGCAGCGTAGGCACGGGCAGCTCCTACGAGCAGTACTTC.

The V call is TRBV5-1, the J call TRBJ1-1, with D perhaps TRBD1 (5 bases). V dropped 2 bases and J dropped 6 bases, with 14 bases sitting between them. The CDR3 runs to 14 residues. Per the germline V gene, CDR1 is SGHRS and CDR2 is YFSETQ. The CDR3 region is CASSFSGGTPEAFF. Written as DNA, the CDR3 is TGCGCCAGCAGCTTCTCCGGGGGAACCCCTGAAGCTTTCTTT.

V usage is TRBV14 and J usage is TRBJ1-1, with TRBD1 matching 7 bases. With V trimmed by 3 bases and J by 11 bases, 6 bases remained unmatched. Germline-derived CDR1 and CDR2 are SGHDN and FVKESK. This CDR3 spans 12 amino acids. This chain's CDR3 is CASSQTGRAAFF. DNA for the CDR3: TGTGCCAGCAGCCAGACAGGGAGGGCGGCTTTCTTT.

This chain uses TRBV6-1 with TRBJ2-7, with 11 nucleotides matching TRBD2. V trimming: 7 bases; J trimming: 4 bases; junction bases outside the gene matches: 3. The CDR3 sequence is 13 residues long. Germline assignment: CDR1 MNHNS and CDR2 SASEGT. CDR3 loop: CASTTSGTYEQYF. The CDR3 DNA follows: TGTGCCAGCACGACTAGCGGGACATACGAGCAGTACTTC.

As regards this clone: Other DNA variants within this sample encode the same CDR3. The gene calls are TRBV7-9 and TRBJ2-3, with no clear D. Trimming cost V 1 base and J 5 bases, with 1 base left between them. The CDR3 is 11 amino acids. Germline-derived CDR1 and CDR2 are SEHNR and FQNEAQ (reference sequence). CDR3 DNA: TGTGCCAGCAGCTTAGAAGATACGCAGTATTTT. Translating it yields CASSLEDTQYF. Full variable domain (missing parts from reference TRBV7-9 and TRBJ2-3): DTGVSQNPRHKITKRGQNVTFRCDPISEHNRLYWYRQTLGQGPEFLTYFQNEAQLEKSRLLSDRFSAERPKGSFSTLEIQRTEQGDSAMYLCASSLEDTQYFGPGTRLTVL.

The rearrangement joins TRBV6-5 to TRBJ1-1; possibly TRBD1 for D (5 bases). This CDR3 is 12 amino acids long. Germline CDR1 reads MNHEY; CDR2 reads SVGAGI. V shed 6 bases and J shed 4 bases, with 9 bases lying between them. The CDR3 sequence: CASRKGSTEAFF. In DNA form, the CDR3 reads TGTGCCAGCAGGAAGGGGTCCACTGAAGCTTTCTTT.

This sequence joins TRBV12-5 and TRBJ1-3; 9 nucleotides agree with TRBD1. CDR3 size: 20 residues. The germline V gene encodes CDR1 LGHNT and CDR2 FRNRAP. V trimming: 4 bases; J trimming: 0 bases; junction bases outside the gene matches: 16. In DNA form, the CDR3 reads TGTGCTAGTGGTTCGGAAGCCGGGACAGGGACCCTAGCCTCTGGAAACACCATATATTTT. Translation: CASGSEAGTGTLASGNTIYF.

The genes are TRBV19 and TRBJ1-1; no reliable D call. V shed 4 bases and J shed 2 bases, with 14 bases lying between them. Germline-derived CDR1 and CDR2 are LNHDA and SQIVND (reference sequence). The CDR3 loop spans 15 amino acids. The CDR3 loop reads CASSNRQAGNTEAFF. For the CDR3, the DNA is TGTGCCAGTAGTAATAGACAAGCCGGTAACACTGAAGCTTTCTTT.

V is TRBV6-5 and J is TRBJ2-1; TRBD2 is a possible D gene (5 bases). The CDR3 extends over 14 amino acids. CDR1 is MNHEY, CDR2 SVGAGI, per germline. V lost 0 bases and J lost 9, with 12 bases in between. The CDR3 reads CASSYSTPSLEQFF. In DNA, the CDR3 is TGTGCCAGCAGTTACTCGACCCCTAGCCTTGAGCAGTTCTTC.

The V call is TRBV5-4, the J call TRBJ1-1; no clear D. The ends were cut back, 2 bases at V and 0 bases at J, with 8 bases in the middle. The CDR3 spans 14 residues. Germline V gene lookup returns CDR1 SGHNT and CDR2 YYREEE (reference sequence). The CDR3 loop reads CASSFLGVNTEAFF. Written as DNA, the CDR3 is TGTGCCAGCAGCTTTCTCGGGGTGAACACTGAAGCTTTCTTT. Drawing the rest from reference TRBV5-4 and TRBJ1-1, the complete variable domain is ETGVTQSPTHLIKTRGQQVTLRCSSQSGHNTVSWYQQALGQGPQFIFQYYREEENGRGNFPPRFSGLQFPNYSSELNVNALELDDSALYLCASSFLGVNTEAFFGQGTRLTVV.

The DNA for the CDR3 is TGTGCTAGTGGTTTTATAGGGGGGCCTTTTAGCAATCAGCCCCAGCATTTT. Its protein is CASGFIGGPFSNQPQHF. The chain is built from TRBV12-5 and TRBJ1-5; D perhaps matches TRBD1 (6 bases). This CDR3 spans 17 amino acids. V lost 3 bases, J lost 0 bases, and 15 bases lay in between. CDR1 is LGHNT and CDR2 is FRNRAP in the germline V gene.

This clone has just one count. The chain uses TRBV7-2 and TRBJ2-5, with 9 nucleotides matching TRBD2. In germline, CDR1 is SGHTA, CDR2 FQGNSA. J gave up 4 bases and V 1 base, and 13 bases lay outside the gene matches. This CDR3 has 18 residues. The CDR3 sequence: CASSLVYYLAGDRETQYF. The CDR3, as DNA: TGTGCCAGCAGCTTAGTGTATTATTTAGCGGGAGACAGAGAGACCCAGTACTTC.

V and J are TRBV18 and TRBJ1-5; tentative D call: TRBD1 (5 bases). Trimming cost V 1 base and J 0 bases, with 10 bases left between them. This CDR3 is 16 amino acids long. In germline, CDR1 is KGHSH, CDR2 LQKENI. The CDR3 protein is CASSPQGQTSNQPQHF. CDR3 bases: TGTGCCAGCTCACCACAGGGGCAGACTAGCAATCAGCCCCAGCATTTT.

This clone was observed a single time. The V and J genes are TRBV7-9 and TRBJ2-7; TRBD2 might be the D (7 bases). The CDR3 covers 11 residues. The V end was cut by 3 bases, the J end by 8 bases, with 8 bases between. Per the germline V gene, CDR1 is SEHNR and CDR2 is FQNEAQ (reference sequence). The DNA of the CDR3 is TGTGCCAGCAGCTTGGGGGGGCAGCAGTACTTC. Translation gives CASSLGGQQYF. The entire variable domain, with the rest obtained from reference TRBV7-9 and TRBJ2-7, is as follows: DTGVSQNPRHKITKRGQNVTFRCDPISEHNRLYWYRQTLGQGPEFLTYFQNEAQLEKSRLLSDRFSAERPKGSFSTLEIQRTEQGDSAMYLCASSLGGQQYFGPGTRLTVT.

The gene calls are TRBV20-1 and TRBJ2-3, with 8 bases fitting TRBD2. The CDR3 runs to 11 residues. V lost 7 bases, J lost 5 bases, and 2 bases stayed unmatched. The germline gives CDR1 DFQATT, CDR2 SNEGSKA (reference sequence). CDR3 bases: TGCAGTGGGCTAGCGGGAGATACGCAGTATTTT. Translating gives CSGLAGDTQYF.